Following are 8 T cell receptor beta chains from one sample sequenced in a study of CD8 T cells in Susac syndrome. Random-hexamer reverse transcription was applied to about 0.45 to 1 ug RNA. One entry per CDR3 protein results from TCRdb running MiXCR on the immunoSEQ multiplex PCR reads. The data show 130,000 or so distinct CDR3 sequences, under 95% seen once. Sequencing input: CD8+ T cells from PBMCs. The receptors were sampled from a human donor with multiple sclerosis.

The chain carries TRBV24-1 and TRBJ2-7; D uncertain. Trimming pared 0 bases from V and 7 bases from J, leaving 3 bases between. The germline gives CDR1 KGHDR, CDR2 SFDVKD. This CDR3 contains 11 residues. For the CDR3, the DNA is TGTGCCACCAGTGATTTGCTTGAGCAGTACTTC. It specifies CATSDLLEQYF.

The chain employs TRBV30 and TRBJ1-1, with D unresolved. Trimming took off 5 bases at V and 1 base at J, with 8 bases between the two ends. Germline CDR1 is GTSNPN and CDR2 is SVGIG (reference sequence). The CDR3 sequence is 12 residues long. The CDR3 is CAWADWNTEAFF. The CDR3 DNA sequence: TGTGCCTGGGCCGATTGGAACACTGAAGCTTTCTTT.

This chain links TRBV29-1 with TRBJ2-6; D is undetermined. V lost 6 bases to trimming and J lost 0 bases, with 12 bases between them. CDR1 and CDR2 (germline): SQVTM, ANQGSEA. There are 15 residues in the CDR3. The CDR3 DNA is TGCAGCGTGAATTTGGGAAACTCTGGGGCCAACGTCCTGACTTTC. Protein sequence: CSVNLGNSGANVLTF.

The V and J genes are TRBV30 and TRBJ2-7; 10 nucleotides agree with TRBD2. The CDR3 totals 14 residues. Germline CDR1 and CDR2: GTSNPN and SVGIG (reference sequence). V trimming: 4 bases; J trimming: 4 bases; junction bases outside the gene matches: 7. The CDR3 DNA reads as TGTGCCTGGAAGTCACTAGCGGGAACGTACGAGCAGTACTTC. It is translated as CAWKSLAGTYEQYF.

The rearrangement joins TRBV7-9 to TRBJ1-5, with 7 bases matching TRBD1. There are 15 residues in the CDR3. Germline-derived CDR1 and CDR2 are SEHNR and FQNEAQ (reference sequence). J lost 2 bases, V lost 5 bases, and 6 bases had no gene match. CDR3 bases: TGTGCCAGCAGCGCGACCGGGACAGGCAATCAGCCCCAGCATTTT. It translates to CASSATGTGNQPQHF.

The rearrangement joins TRBV9 to TRBJ1-2; D is uncertain. V gave up 4 bases and J gave up 2 bases, with 12 bases separating them. Germline-derived CDR1 and CDR2 are SGDLS and YYNGEE. CDR3 length equals 14 residues. CDR3 DNA: TGTGCCAGCAGCCCCTACGGGGTCAACTATGGCTACACCTTC. This translates into CASSPYGVNYGYTF.

Only a few counts were recorded for this clonotype. V gene TRBV18 combines with J gene TRBJ1-1; no clear D gene. Germline CDR1 reads KGHSH; CDR2 reads LQKENI. This CDR3 region has 12 residues. V lost 8 bases and J lost 4, with 11 bases in between. CDR3 sequence reads: CASLEGGTEAFF. The DNA of the CDR3 is TGTGCCAGCCTCGAGGGTGGCACTGAAGCTTTCTTT.

CDR3 sequence: CSAGRGGIGSGNTIYF. The CDR3 DNA reads as TGCAGTGCTGGGCGGGGGGGAATCGGCTCTGGAAACACCATATATTTT. The chain couples TRBV20-1 to TRBJ1-3; D possibly corresponds to TRBD1 (5 bases). The CDR3 is 16 residues long. The V gene lost 5 bases and the J gene lost 0 bases, with 17 bases spanning the gap. The germline V gene encodes CDR1 DFQATT and CDR2 SNEGSKA (reference sequence).